This T cell receptor (beta chain) stems from a study of cytomegalovirus exposure and HLA in healthy donors. The primer mix had 60 Vbeta and 13 Jbeta primers. The repertoire was sequenced with immunoSEQ multiplex PCR; TCRdb's copy has only in-frame clones and lacks some. The sample lists about 170,000 clones, 55% to 75% occurring once. Study outcomes and limitations: V- and J-gene trimming of TCR beta was linked (in a later analysis) to a missense DCLRE1C variant. The Asian-associated ancestry cluster reportedly had fewer N-insertions than the approximately 700-donor mean in a later analysis. The study had only CMV serostatus as immune exposure information.

A note on this clone: Its antigen is still unknown.

From germline, CDR1 is SGHTA and CDR2 FQGNSA. CDR3 length: 14 amino acids. With 5 bases clipped from V and 2 bases from J, the junction kept 5 bases outside the gene matches. Sequenced sample: PBMCs. The V and J genes are TRBV7-2 and TRBJ1-2, with 7 bases identical to TRBD1. The sequence was collected from a human donor in good health. In DNA, the CDR3 is TGTGCCAGCAGCGTCAGGGGGAAGAACTATGGCTACACCTTC. It translates to CASSVRGKNYGYTF.